The present T cell receptor (beta chain) was sequenced within a study of graft-versus-host responses after intestinal transplantation. Study background: As for transplant type, recipients had multivisceral, liver-intestinal, or isolated intestinal grafts. Uniformly, recipients were administered anti-thymocyte globulin induction with subsequent tacrolimus and steroids for around 3 years. Notes on the study in general: GvH clones turned up in recipient marrow; some had shown up first in ileum or blood. Within allografts, high graft-versus-host to host-versus-graft clonal ratios were seen among patients with graft-donor T cell macrochimerism.

Remarks on this clone: Its antigen remains unknown.

Repertoires were generated with immunoSEQ multiplex PCR, while TCRdb's copy carries only in-frame clones and drops some. The sample carries 40,000 to 45,000 clones, 85% to 95% recorded once. Trimming removed 0 bases at V and 10 bases at J, with 11 bases between. The V gene's germline CDR1 is SGHNT and CDR2 YYREEE (reference sequence). This CDR3 has 14 amino acids. Sequencing used unstimulated CD8+ T cells sorted from spleen or lymph node cells, obtained before transplant. The chain has TRBV5-4 and TRBJ1-6; TRBD1 is a possible D gene (6 bases). This TCR was sampled from a human donor who was the organ donor for an intestinal transplant. CDR3 amino acids: CASSLGTGTSPLHF. As DNA, the CDR3 is TGTGCCAGCAGCTTGGGAACAGGGACCTCACCCCTCCACTTT.